This TCR beta chain was captured by sequencing in a study of blood T cell repertoires in COVID-19. For the study at large: Italy, Spain and the United States were the sources of the convalescent and acute COVID-19 samples.

Germline-derived CDR1 and CDR2 are WNHNN and SYGVQD (reference sequence). The CDR3 has 14 residues. V gave up 2 bases and J gave up 4 bases, with 12 bases separating them. Profiled with immunoSEQ multiplex PCR; TCRdb holds only in-frame clones, not every one. Here the sample spans some 390,000 clones, 89% being singletons. The source is a woman aged 35 to 49 with COVID-19, enrolled during active disease. The chain links TRBV10-1 to TRBJ2-7; D may be TRBD2 (5 bases). The source material was peripheral blood. CDR3: CASSERGPGYEQYF. DNA of the CDR3: TGCGCCAGCAGTGAGAGAGGGCCCGGTTACGAGCAGTACTTC.